The source of this T cell receptor (beta chain) is a study of T cells in Graves' hyperthyroidism and ophthalmopathy. There were TCR beta CDR3 regions amplified from RNA transcripts. First-round RT-PCR targeting the TCR CDR3 was performed with the HTBI primer set. MiXCR, run by TCRdb on the multiplex PCR reads, gives a single entry per CDR3 protein. This sample has fewer than 750,000 distinct CDR3 sequences, with roughly 46% found just once. V lost 5 bases, J lost 2 bases, and 13 bases lay in between. The CDR3 loop spans 14 amino acids. CDR1 is ENHRY, CDR2 SYGVKD, per germline. A word on this clonotype: Its antigen is as yet unknown.

General observations from the study: Separation of ophthalmopathy from stable hyperthyroidism was achieved by a 13 V-J model. Most expanded thyroid clonotypes above 0.001 also appeared in blood. Ophthalmopathy, as predicted by the model, came a median approximately 6.5 months after the prediction.

Each diagnosis was grounded in clinical symptoms, serum thyroxine and TRAb, thyroid ultrasound, and orbital computed tomography. V gene TRBV10-3 combines with J gene TRBJ2-7; possible D gene TRBD2, 6 bases. The TCR sequence derives from a woman between 18 and 29 years old with Graves' hyperthyroidism. Source material: peripheral blood or thyroid tissue (not recorded which). This CDR3 is CAISISGHPYEQYF. In DNA, the CDR3 is TGTGCCATCAGTATTAGCGGACACCCCTACGAGCAGTACTTC.